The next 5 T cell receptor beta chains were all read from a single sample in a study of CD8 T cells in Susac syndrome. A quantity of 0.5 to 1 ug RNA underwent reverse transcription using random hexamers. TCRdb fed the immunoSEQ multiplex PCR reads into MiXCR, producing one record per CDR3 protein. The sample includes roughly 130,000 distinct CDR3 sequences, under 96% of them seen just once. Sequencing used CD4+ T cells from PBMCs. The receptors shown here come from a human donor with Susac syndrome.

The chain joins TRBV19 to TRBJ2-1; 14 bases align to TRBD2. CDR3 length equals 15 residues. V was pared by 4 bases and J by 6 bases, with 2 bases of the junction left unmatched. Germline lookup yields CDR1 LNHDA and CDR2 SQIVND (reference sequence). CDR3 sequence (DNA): TGTGCCAGTAGTAGGGGACTAGCGGGAGTCAATGAGCAGTTCTTC. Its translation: CASSRGLAGVNEQFF.

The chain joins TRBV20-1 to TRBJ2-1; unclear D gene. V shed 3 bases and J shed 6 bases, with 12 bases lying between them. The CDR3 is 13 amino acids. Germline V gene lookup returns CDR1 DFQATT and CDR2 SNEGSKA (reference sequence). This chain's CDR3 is CSARSPLRNEQFF. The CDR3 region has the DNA TGCAGTGCTAGGTCCCCCCTACGCAATGAGCAGTTCTTC.

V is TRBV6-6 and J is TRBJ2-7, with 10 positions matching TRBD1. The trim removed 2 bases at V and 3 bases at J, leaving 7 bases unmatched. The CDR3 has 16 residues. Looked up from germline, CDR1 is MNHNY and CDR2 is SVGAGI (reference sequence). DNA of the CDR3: TGTGCCAGCAGTTACCCCCGGGACAGGGGTGGCTACGAGCAGTACTTC. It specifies CASSYPRDRGGYEQYF.

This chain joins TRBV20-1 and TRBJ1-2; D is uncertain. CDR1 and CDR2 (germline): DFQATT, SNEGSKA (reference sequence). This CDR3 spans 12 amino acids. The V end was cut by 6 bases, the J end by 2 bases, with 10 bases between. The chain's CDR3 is CSARTPNYGYTF. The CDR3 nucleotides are TGCAGTGCCCGGACTCCCAACTATGGCTACACCTTC.

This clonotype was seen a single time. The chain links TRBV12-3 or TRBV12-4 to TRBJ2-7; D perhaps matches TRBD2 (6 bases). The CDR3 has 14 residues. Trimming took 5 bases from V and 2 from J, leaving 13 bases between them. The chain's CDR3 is CASSPWGDAYEQYF. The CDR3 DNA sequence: TGTGCCAGCAGTCCCTGGGGGGACGCCTACGAGCAGTACTTC.